This is a list of T cell receptor beta chains from one sample in a study of CD8 T cells in ankylosing spondylitis. MiXCR, applied by TCRdb to the 5' RACE reads, yields one record per CDR3 protein. This table holds 700,000 to 1,000,000 distinct CDR3 sequences, about an eighth found once. The sample comprised blood, either unsorted or a sorted T cell fraction (not recorded which). These receptors were collected from a male donor with ankylosing spondylitis. Each CDR3 is given with its conserved first and last residue. The order of the fields is V gene, clone size, D gene, J gene, CDR3 DNA, CDR3 protein. A D gene is named only where the DNA matches it firmly. A clone size is listed for some rows: how often the clone was seen (once, few, many), or a class if it is expanded.

V gene: TRBV7-2; clone size: few; D gene: TRBD1; J gene: TRBJ2-5; CDR3 DNA: TGTGCCAGCAGCTTAGTTGGACAGGGGGTGGAGGAGACCCAGTACTTC; CDR3 protein: CASSLVGQGVEETQYF
V gene: TRBV5-1; clone size: NA; D gene: TRBD1; J gene: TRBJ2-5; CDR3 DNA: TGCGCCAGCAGCGGCTGGACAGGGGGCCGGCAAGAGACCCAGTACTTC; CDR3 protein: CASSGWTGGRQETQYF
V gene: TRBV20-1; clone size: NA; D gene: TRBD1; J gene: TRBJ1-1; CDR3 DNA: TGCAGTGCTAGACGGGACGGGACAGGGGCAGAAGCTTTCTTT; CDR3 protein: CSARRDGTGAEAFF
V gene: TRBV29-1; clone size: many; D gene: TRBD1; J gene: TRBJ1-2; CDR3 DNA: TGCAGCGTGGGGGGACAGGCAACTGGCTACACCTTC; CDR3 protein: CSVGGQATGYTF
V gene: TRBV24-1; clone size: few; D gene: TRBD1; J gene: TRBJ2-1; CDR3 DNA: TGTGCCACCGGACAGGGAGATTCGGATGAGCAGTTCTTC; CDR3 protein: CATGQGDSDEQFF
V gene: TRBV5-1; clone size: NA; D gene: TRBD2; J gene: TRBJ2-7; CDR3 DNA: TGCGCCAGCAGCTTGGTCGGGCTAGCGGGAAAGTACGAGCAGTACTTC; CDR3 protein: CASSLVGLAGKYEQYF
V gene: TRBV20-1; clone size: few; D gene: TRBD2; J gene: TRBJ2-2; CDR3 DNA: TGCAGTGCTCCTAGCGGGGGGAACACCGGGGAGCTGTTTTTT; CDR3 protein: CSAPSGGNTGELFF
V gene: TRBV20-1; clone size: NA; D gene: TRBD1; J gene: TRBJ1-1; CDR3 DNA: TGCAGTGCTTACAGGGGGCGGGAAGACACTGAAGCTTTCTTT; CDR3 protein: CSAYRGREDTEAFF
V gene: TRBV2; clone size: NA; D gene: NA; J gene: TRBJ2-1; CDR3 DNA: TGTGCCAGCAGTGAAACCACTCCCTGGGGGCAGTTCTTC; CDR3 protein: CASSETTPWGQFF
V gene: TRBV5-1; clone size: many; D gene: NA; J gene: TRBJ1-2; CDR3 DNA: TGCGCCAGCAGCCTCGGGACGGATATCTATGGCTACACCTTC; CDR3 protein: CASSLGTDIYGYTF
V gene: TRBV4-2; clone size: few; D gene: TRBD1; J gene: TRBJ2-6; CDR3 DNA: TGTGCCAGCAGCCAAGGTTCAGGGGGCGGTGGGGCCAACGTCCTGACTTTC; CDR3 protein: CASSQGSGGGGANVLTF
V gene: TRBV7-2; clone size: NA; D gene: NA; J gene: TRBJ1-1; CDR3 DNA: TGTGCCAGCAGCTCCAGAAGCGCTGAAGCTTTCTTT; CDR3 protein: CASSSRSAEAFF
V gene: TRBV6-5; clone size: NA; D gene: TRBD2; J gene: TRBJ2-7; CDR3 DNA: TGTGCCAGCAGTTATTGGGGGACTAGCGGGAGCAGCTACGAGCAGTACTTC; CDR3 protein: CASSYWGTSGSSYEQYF
V gene: TRBV19; clone size: NA; D gene: TRBD1; J gene: TRBJ2-1; CDR3 DNA: TGTGCCAGTAAACAGGGGGTTTACAATGAGCAGTTCTTC; CDR3 protein: CASKQGVYNEQFF
V gene: TRBV20-1; clone size: few; D gene: NA; J gene: TRBJ2-1; CDR3 DNA: TGCAGTGCTCCCCAGCGTGCGGCCAGCGCCTACAATGAGCAGTTCTTC; CDR3 protein: CSAPQRAASAYNEQFF
V gene: TRBV4-3; clone size: few; D gene: TRBD2; J gene: TRBJ2-1; CDR3 DNA: TGCGCCAGCAGCCGCACCCCGGGAGGGCCCGAGCAGTTCTTC; CDR3 protein: CASSRTPGGPEQFF
V gene: TRBV6-5; clone size: NA; D gene: NA; J gene: TRBJ1-5; CDR3 DNA: TGTGCCAGCAGTTACGACAGTATATATCAGCCCCAGCATTTT; CDR3 protein: CASSYDSIYQPQHF
V gene: TRBV15; clone size: many; D gene: NA; J gene: TRBJ1-6; CDR3 DNA: TGTGCCACCAGCAGGCGGCCCTTTCTCCCACCCCTCCACTTT; CDR3 protein: CATSRRPFLPPLHF
V gene: TRBV29-1; clone size: NA; D gene: NA; J gene: TRBJ1-4; CDR3 DNA: TGCAGCGTTGAAGACTCAACAACTAATGAAAAACTGTTTTTT; CDR3 protein: CSVEDSTTNEKLFF
V gene: TRBV5-1; clone size: few; D gene: NA; J gene: TRBJ1-1; CDR3 DNA: TGCGCCAGCAGCTCCCGTGGAGGAGATGAAGCTTTCTTT; CDR3 protein: CASSSRGGDEAFF
V gene: TRBV12-3/TRBV12-4; clone size: many; D gene: NA; J gene: TRBJ1-4; CDR3 DNA: TGTGCCAGCAGTTTAGGCCCATGGGAAAAACTGTTTTTT; CDR3 protein: CASSLGPWEKLFF
V gene: TRBV10-3; clone size: few; D gene: NA; J gene: TRBJ2-7; CDR3 DNA: TGTGCCATCAGCTACCGGGACACCTACTACGAGCAGTACTTC; CDR3 protein: CAISYRDTYYEQYF
V gene: TRBV20-1; clone size: NA; D gene: NA; J gene: TRBJ2-7; CDR3 DNA: TGCAGTGCCACGGGCCTTCTCTCCTACGAGCAGTACTTC; CDR3 protein: CSATGLLSYEQYF
V gene: TRBV6-1; clone size: few; D gene: TRBD1; J gene: TRBJ1-2; CDR3 DNA: TGTGCCAGCAGTGTTGACAGGGGTTATGGCTACACCTTC; CDR3 protein: CASSVDRGYGYTF
V gene: TRBV20-1; clone size: NA; D gene: TRBD2; J gene: TRBJ2-3; CDR3 DNA: TGCAGTGCTAAAGGGACTAGCGGGAGCACAGATACGCAGTATTTT; CDR3 protein: CSAKGTSGSTDTQYF
V gene: TRBV20-1; clone size: few; D gene: NA; J gene: TRBJ1-6; CDR3 DNA: TGCAGTGCTAGAGATCCCAGGGGTGAGAATTCACCCCTCCACTTT; CDR3 protein: CSARDPRGENSPLHF
V gene: TRBV7-8; clone size: NA; D gene: TRBD2; J gene: TRBJ2-3; CDR3 DNA: TGTGCCAGCAGCGATAAGCGGACTAGTCAACCCATCACAGATACGCAGTATTTT; CDR3 protein: CASSDKRTSQPITDTQYF
V gene: TRBV20-1; clone size: NA; D gene: NA; J gene: TRBJ1-1; CDR3 DNA: TGCAGTGCTATGGTGGGGGGGAACACTGAAGCTTTCTTT; CDR3 protein: CSAMVGGNTEAFF
V gene: TRBV20-1; clone size: many; D gene: TRBD1; J gene: TRBJ1-2; CDR3 DNA: TGCAGTGCCCTTAGACAGGGGGGGAAGGACTATGGCTACACCTTC; CDR3 protein: CSALRQGGKDYGYTF
V gene: TRBV6-2/TRBV6-3; clone size: NA; D gene: NA; J gene: TRBJ1-2; CDR3 DNA: TGTGCCAGCAGTTACCTGGGCCAAAACTATGGCTACACCTTC; CDR3 protein: CASSYLGQNYGYTF
V gene: TRBV20-1; clone size: NA; D gene: NA; J gene: TRBJ2-7; CDR3 DNA: TGCAGTGCTCCTATCTTAGACGACTACGAGCAGTACTTC; CDR3 protein: CSAPILDDYEQYF
V gene: TRBV7-2; clone size: many; D gene: NA; J gene: TRBJ1-2; CDR3 DNA: TGTGCCAGCAGCTACGACAGACTTAACTATGGCTACACCTTC; CDR3 protein: CASSYDRLNYGYTF
V gene: TRBV29-1; clone size: few; D gene: NA; J gene: TRBJ1-4; CDR3 DNA: TGCAGCGTTGAAAAATCAGGGAATGAAAAACTGTTTTTT; CDR3 protein: CSVEKSGNEKLFF
V gene: TRBV5-1; clone size: NA; D gene: TRBD2; J gene: TRBJ2-1; CDR3 DNA: TGCGCCAGCGCCTCAGCGGGGGTCTCCTACAATGAGCAGTTCTTC; CDR3 protein: CASASAGVSYNEQFF
V gene: TRBV7-2; clone size: NA; D gene: TRBD2; J gene: TRBJ2-5; CDR3 DNA: TGTGCCAGCACGGACCGGCGGGGGGTAGAGACCCAGTACTTC; CDR3 protein: CASTDRRGVETQYF
V gene: TRBV20-1; clone size: NA; D gene: NA; J gene: TRBJ2-2; CDR3 DNA: TGCAGTGCCTCCTCAGGGAGGTCGGGCGGGGAGCTGTTTTTT; CDR3 protein: CSASSGRSGGELFF
V gene: TRBV19; clone size: NA; D gene: TRBD2; J gene: TRBJ2-1; CDR3 DNA: TGTGCCAGTAGTATAACCGGGACTAGCGGTTATGAGCAGTTCTTC; CDR3 protein: CASSITGTSGYEQFF
V gene: TRBV30; clone size: few; D gene: NA; J gene: TRBJ2-1; CDR3 DNA: TGTGCCGGTACAGGGTACAATGAGCAGTTCTTC; CDR3 protein: CAGTGYNEQFF
V gene: TRBV20-1; clone size: few; D gene: NA; J gene: TRBJ2-1; CDR3 DNA: TGCAGTGCCGAAGGGGGGCTCTCTTACAATGAGCAGTTCTTC; CDR3 protein: CSAEGGLSYNEQFF
V gene: TRBV12-3/TRBV12-4; clone size: NA; D gene: TRBD2; J gene: TRBJ2-2; CDR3 DNA: TGTGCCAGCAGCAGCGGGGGCACCCACACCGGGGAGCTGTTTTTT; CDR3 protein: CASSSGGTHTGELFF
V gene: TRBV9; clone size: NA; D gene: NA; J gene: TRBJ1-1; CDR3 DNA: TGTGCCAGCACCCCGTCGGGGAGAACTGAAGCTTTCTTT; CDR3 protein: CASTPSGRTEAFF
V gene: TRBV20-1; clone size: NA; D gene: NA; J gene: TRBJ2-1; CDR3 DNA: TGCAGTGCTAGAGCAGATTTCTCCTACAATGAGCAGTTCTTC; CDR3 protein: CSARADFSYNEQFF